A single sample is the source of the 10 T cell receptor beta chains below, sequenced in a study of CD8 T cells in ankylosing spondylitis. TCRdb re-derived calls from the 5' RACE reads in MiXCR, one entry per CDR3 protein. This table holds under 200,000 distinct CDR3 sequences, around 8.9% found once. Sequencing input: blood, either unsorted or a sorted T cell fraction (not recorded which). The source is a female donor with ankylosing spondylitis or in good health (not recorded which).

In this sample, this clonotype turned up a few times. The CDR3 here is CATSASHTSDEQFF. The CDR3 nucleotides are TGTGCCACCAGTGCTTCCCATACTAGCGATGAGCAGTTCTTC. The J gene is TRBJ2-1, the V gene TRBV24-1, with 7 nucleotides matching TRBD2. Unmatched junction bases numbered 8, after V lost 5 bases and J lost 8 bases. CDR3 length equals 14 residues. CDR1 is KGHDR, CDR2 SFDVKD, per germline.

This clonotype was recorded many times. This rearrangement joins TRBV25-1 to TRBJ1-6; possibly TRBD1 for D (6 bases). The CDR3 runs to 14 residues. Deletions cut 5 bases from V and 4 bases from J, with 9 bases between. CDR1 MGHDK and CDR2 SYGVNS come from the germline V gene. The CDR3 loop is CASSLGGYNSPLHF. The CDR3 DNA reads TGTGCCAGCAGTTTAGGGGGATATAATTCACCCCTCCACTTT. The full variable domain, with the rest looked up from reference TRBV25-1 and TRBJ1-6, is EADIYQTPRYLVIGTGKKITLECSQTMGHDKMYWYQQDPGMELHLIHYSYGVNSTEKGDLSSESTVSRIRTEHFPLTLESARPSHTSQYLCASSLGGYNSPLHFGNGTRLTVT.

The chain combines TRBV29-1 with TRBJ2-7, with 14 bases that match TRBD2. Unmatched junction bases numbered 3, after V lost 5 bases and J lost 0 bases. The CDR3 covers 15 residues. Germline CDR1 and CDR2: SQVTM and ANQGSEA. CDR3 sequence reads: CSVRLAGGISYEQYF. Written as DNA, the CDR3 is TGCAGCGTTAGACTAGCGGGAGGGATCTCCTACGAGCAGTACTTC.

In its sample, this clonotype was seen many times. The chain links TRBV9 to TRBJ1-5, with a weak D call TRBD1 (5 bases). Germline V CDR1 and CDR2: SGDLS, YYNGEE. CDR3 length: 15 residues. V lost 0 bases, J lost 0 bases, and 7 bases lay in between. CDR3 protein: CASSVGGSSNQPQHF. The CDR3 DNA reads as TGTGCCAGCAGCGTAGGGGGGAGTAGCAATCAGCCCCAGCATTTT.

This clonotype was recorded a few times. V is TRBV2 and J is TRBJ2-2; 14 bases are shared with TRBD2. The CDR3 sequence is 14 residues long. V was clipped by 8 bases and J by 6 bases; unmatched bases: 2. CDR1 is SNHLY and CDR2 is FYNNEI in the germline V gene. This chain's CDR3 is CASGTSGSSGELFF. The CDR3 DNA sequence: TGTGCCAGCGGGACTAGCGGGAGTTCCGGGGAGCTGTTTTTT.

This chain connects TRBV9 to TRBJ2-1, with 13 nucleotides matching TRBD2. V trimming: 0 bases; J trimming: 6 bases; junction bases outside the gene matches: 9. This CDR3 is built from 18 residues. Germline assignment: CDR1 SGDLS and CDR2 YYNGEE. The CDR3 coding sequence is TGTGCCAGCAGCGTAGGTGGAGCACGACTAGCGGGAGGCAATGAGCAGTTCTTC. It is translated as CASSVGGARLAGGNEQFF. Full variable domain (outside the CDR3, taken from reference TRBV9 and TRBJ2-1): DSGVTQTPKHLITATGQRVTLRCSPRSGDLSVYWYQQSLDQGLQFLIQYYNGEERAKGNILERFSAQQFPDLHSELNLSSLELGDSALYFCASSVGGARLAGGNEQFFGPGTRLTVL.

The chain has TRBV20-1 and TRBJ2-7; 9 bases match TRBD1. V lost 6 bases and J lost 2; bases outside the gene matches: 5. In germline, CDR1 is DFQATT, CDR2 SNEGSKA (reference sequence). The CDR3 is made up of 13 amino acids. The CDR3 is CSATRDRAYEQYF. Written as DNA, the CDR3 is TGCAGTGCAACCCGGGACAGGGCCTACGAGCAGTACTTC.

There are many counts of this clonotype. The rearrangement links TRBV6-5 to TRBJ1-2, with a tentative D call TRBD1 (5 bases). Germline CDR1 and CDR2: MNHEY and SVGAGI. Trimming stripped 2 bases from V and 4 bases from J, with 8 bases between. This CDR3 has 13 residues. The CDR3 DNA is TGTGCCAGCAGTTACCAGGGTAGCTATGGCTACACCTTC. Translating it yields CASSYQGSYGYTF.

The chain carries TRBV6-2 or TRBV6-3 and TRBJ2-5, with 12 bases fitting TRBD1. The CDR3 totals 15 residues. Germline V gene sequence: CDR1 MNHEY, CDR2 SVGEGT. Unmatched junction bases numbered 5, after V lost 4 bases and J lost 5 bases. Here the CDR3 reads CASSWDRGLVETQYF. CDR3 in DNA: TGTGCCAGCAGTTGGGACAGGGGGCTGGTGGAGACCCAGTACTTC.

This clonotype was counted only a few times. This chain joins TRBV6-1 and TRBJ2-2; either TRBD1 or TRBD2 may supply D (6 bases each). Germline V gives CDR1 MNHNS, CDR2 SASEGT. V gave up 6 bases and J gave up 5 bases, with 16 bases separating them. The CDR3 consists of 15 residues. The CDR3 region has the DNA TGTGCCAGCAGGAAGGGGGGAATACGTACCGGGGAGCTGTTTTTT. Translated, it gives CASRKGGIRTGELFF.